The 26 T cell receptor beta chains below were found in one sample sequenced in a study of shared clonotypes between healthy human individuals. CD45RO-negative CD8 cells positively selected for CCR7 made up the naive population, which excluded terminally differentiated effector memory CD45RA+ cells. Profiling relied on immunoSEQ multiplex PCR, and the TCRdb table lists in-frame clones only, not all of them. Of about 2,100,000 clones in the sample, approximately 94% are singletons; the top ten hold around 1.7%. Material: naive CD8+ T cells from PBMCs. All receptors come from a man between 18 and 35 years old in good health. Some clones in this sample may be carry-over from other donors' samples.

The chain joins TRBV6-1 to TRBJ2-7; TRBD2 aligns across 8 bases. The CDR3 totals 14 residues. The ends lost 4 bases at V and 0 bases at J; junction bases unmatched: 2. Per the germline V gene, CDR1 is MNHNS and CDR2 is SASEGT. The CDR3 region is CASSGGGHSYEQYF. The DNA for the CDR3 is TGTGCCAGCAGTGGCGGGGGGCACTCCTACGAGCAGTACTTC.

The V and J genes are TRBV13 and TRBJ2-7; D may match TRBD1 or TRBD2 (5 bases each). Per the germline V gene, CDR1 is PRHDT and CDR2 is FYEKMQ (reference sequence). The CDR3 has 19 amino acids. V lost 3 bases to trimming and J lost 2 bases, with 26 bases between them. CDR3 protein: CASSLTHYAPGGETYEQYF. As DNA, the CDR3 is TGTGCCAGCAGCTTGACACATTACGCTCCTGGGGGAGAAACCTACGAGCAGTACTTC.

Turning to this clone: Other nucleotide sequences in the sample specify the same CDR3. The chain has TRBV6-1 and TRBJ1-1; D may be TRBD1 (5 bases). The germline V gene encodes CDR1 MNHNS and CDR2 SASEGT. Trimming took 6 bases from V and 4 from J, leaving 9 bases between them. The CDR3 is 12 amino acids. The CDR3 DNA is TGTGCCAGCAGATGGGGGGGCACTGAAGCTTTCTTT. It yields the protein CASRWGGTEAFF.

This chain joins TRBV27 and TRBJ1-1, with a tentative D call TRBD1 (5 bases). Per the germline V gene, CDR1 is MNHEY and CDR2 is SMNVEV (reference sequence). The V end lost 8 bases, the J end lost 11 bases, and 18 bases lay between the germline ends. The CDR3 sequence is 12 residues long. CDR3 bases: TGTGCCAGCGGTTGGGGGACCCGCGTCGCTTTCTTT. Translated: CASGWGTRVAFF.

The chain employs TRBV12-5 and TRBJ2-7; 7 bases line up with TRBD1. Germline V gives CDR1 LGHNT, CDR2 FRNRAP. The CDR3 extends over 17 amino acids. V was pared by 1 base and J by 7 bases, with 16 bases of the junction left unmatched. CDR3 coding DNA: TGTGCTAGTGGTTTGGCCCCACCGACAGGGAAGGTGGGAGAGCAGTACTTC. Translating gives CASGLAPPTGKVGEQYF.

The rearrangement links TRBV9 to TRBJ1-2; perhaps TRBD1 as D (5 bases). Germline CDR1 and CDR2: SGDLS and YYNGEE. This CDR3 is built from 17 residues. With 0 bases removed from V and 6 bases from J, the gap between germline ends came to 21 bases. The CDR3 nucleotides read TGTGCCAGCAGCGTAGGCCCCGAGGAAAGGGGTTGGGATGGCTACACCTTC. This translates into CASSVGPEERGWDGYTF.

Concerning this clone itself: In the same sample, other DNA sequences code for this CDR3. The CDR3 region is CASSSTGTNEKLFF. In DNA form, the CDR3 reads TGTGCCAGCAGCTCGACAGGGACTAATGAAAAACTGTTTTTT. The rearrangement joins TRBV27 to TRBJ1-4; 7 bases fit TRBD1. The germline V gene encodes CDR1 MNHEY and CDR2 SMNVEV (reference sequence). After removal of 6 bases from V and 2 bases from J, the junction contained 3 bases not matched to a gene. The CDR3 covers 14 residues. The full variable domain, completed using reference TRBV27 and TRBJ1-4, is EAQVTQNPRYLITVTGKKLTVTCSQNMNHEYMSWYRQDPGLGLRQIYYSMNVEVTDKGDVPEGYKVSRKEKRNFPLILESPSPNQTSLYFCASSSTGTNEKLFFGSGTQLSVL.

This chain connects TRBV9 to TRBJ2-1; the D gene is possibly TRBD2 (6 bases). Trimming left V 4 bases short and J 7 bases short, with 18 bases between. CDR3 size: 15 residues. The germline V gene encodes CDR1 SGDLS and CDR2 YYNGEE. CDR3: CASSPDPGLVNEQFF. CDR3 bases: TGTGCCAGCAGCCCAGACCCGGGACTTGTAAATGAGCAGTTCTTC.

The V and J genes are TRBV7-7 and TRBJ2-1; D gene uncertain. CDR1 SSHAT and CDR2 FNYEAQ come from the germline V gene (reference sequence). This CDR3 is 15 amino acids long. Trimming shortened V by 5 bases and J by 0 bases, and 11 bases separated the two germline ends. CDR3 in amino acids: CASSPEVSSYNEQFF. CDR3 sequence (DNA): TGTGCCAGCAGCCCAGAAGTCAGCTCCTACAATGAGCAGTTCTTC.

The chain carries TRBV2 and TRBJ2-5; a possible D gene is TRBD1 (6 bases). V lost 6 bases, J lost 7 bases, and 18 bases lay in between. CDR1 and CDR2 (germline): SNHLY, FYNNEI. The CDR3 has 14 residues. CDR3 bases: TGTGCCAGCAGCGATCCGGGACAAGCAGGGACCCAGTACTTC. Its translation is CASSDPGQAGTQYF.

This clone was picked up one time. The rearrangement links TRBV19 to TRBJ2-7; 7 nucleotides match TRBD1. The CDR3 contains 16 residues. CDR1 is LNHDA, CDR2 SQIVND, per germline (reference sequence). Germline trimming cut 3 bases from V and 2 bases from J; bases unmatched to any gene: 10. CDR3 sequence: CASSIHDSGQAYEQYF. CDR3 coding DNA: TGTGCCAGTAGTATCCACGATTCCGGACAGGCCTACGAGCAGTACTTC.

Points on this clone: Other DNA sequences in this specimen translate into the identical CDR3. The genes are TRBV9 and TRBJ2-7; 7 bases line up with TRBD1. This CDR3 has 15 amino acids. Germline CDR1 reads SGDLS; CDR2 reads YYNGEE. After removal of 0 bases from V and 2 bases from J, the junction contained 5 bases not matched to a gene. CDR3 nucleotides: TGTGCCAGCAGCGTAGGGGACAGCGGAGCCTACGAGCAGTACTTC. This sequence encodes CASSVGDSGAYEQYF.

CDR3 amino acids: CASSYGRYGYTF. CDR3 sequence (DNA): TGTGCCAGCAGCTATGGGAGATATGGCTACACCTTC. The genes are TRBV5-5 and TRBJ1-2; D remains unclear. In germline, CDR1 is SGHKS, CDR2 YYEKEE (reference sequence). This CDR3 has 12 amino acids. Between the trimmed V and J ends, which lost 3 bases and 5 bases, there was a span of 8 bases. Based on the CDR3 plus reference TRBV5-5 and TRBJ1-2, the full variable domain is DAGVTQSPTHLIKTRGQQVTLRCSPISGHKSVSWYQQVLGQGPQFIFQYYEKEERGRGNFPDRFSARQFPNYSSELNVNALLLGDSALYLCASSYGRYGYTFGSGTRLTVV.

The rearrangement joins TRBV5-1 to TRBJ1-2; D possibly corresponds to TRBD1 (5 bases). Germline CDR1 is SGHRS and CDR2 is YFSETQ. The V gene lost 0 bases and the J gene lost 3 bases, with 12 bases spanning the gap. CDR3 size: 15 residues. The CDR3 spells CASSLVSSGHYGYTF. The CDR3 coding sequence is TGCGCCAGCAGCTTGGTATCGTCGGGGCACTATGGCTACACCTTC.

This chain links TRBV27 with TRBJ2-7, with 11 nucleotides matching TRBD2. CDR1 is MNHEY and CDR2 is SMNVEV in the germline V gene (reference sequence). The CDR3 runs 15 residues. V lost 5 bases to trimming and J lost 6 bases; unmatched junction nucleotides: 9. The CDR3 loop reads CASSPGLAGRVEQYF. Here the CDR3 DNA reads TGTGCCAGCAGTCCAGGACTAGCGGGCAGGGTCGAGCAGTACTTC.

The rearrangement links TRBV19 to TRBJ2-1; perhaps TRBD2 as D (6 bases). The length of the CDR3 is 13 residues. Trimming took off 7 bases at V and 4 bases at J, with 11 bases between the two ends. Per germline, CDR1 LNHDA and CDR2 SQIVND (reference sequence). Here the CDR3 reads CASTEGPYNEQFF. The CDR3 DNA follows: TGTGCCAGTACGGAGGGCCCATACAATGAGCAGTTCTTC.

This clone has only a few counts. The J gene is TRBJ2-1, the V gene TRBV27, with 7 bases aligning to TRBD2. The germline V gene encodes CDR1 MNHEY and CDR2 SMNVEV (reference sequence). V dropped 0 bases and J dropped 8; count of bases not matched to a gene: 10. The CDR3 runs to 16 residues. This CDR3 is CASSLSAGRWGYEQFF. As DNA, the CDR3 is TGTGCCAGCAGTTTATCGGCCGGGAGGTGGGGCTATGAGCAGTTCTTC.

J is TRBJ2-5 and V is TRBV11-2, with 8 bases matching TRBD1. Germline CDR1 SGHAT, CDR2 FQNNGV. V lost 7 bases, J lost 5 bases, and 12 bases stayed unmatched. This CDR3 contains 15 residues. The CDR3 region is CASTSGSGGVETQYF. For the CDR3, the DNA is TGTGCCAGCACCTCTGGGTCAGGGGGCGTGGAGACCCAGTACTTC.

The rearrangement uses TRBV29-1 and TRBJ2-2; a possible D gene is TRBD2 (6 bases). Germline CDR1 is SQVTM and CDR2 is ANQGSEA. Trimming removed 5 bases at V and 6 bases at J, with 16 bases between. The CDR3 loop spans 14 amino acids. CDR3 DNA sequence: TGCAGCGTTTTGTATCCCACGGGAGCCGGGGAGCTGTTTTTT. Its protein is CSVLYPTGAGELFF.

The rearrangement links TRBV7-2 to TRBJ2-7, with 12 bases matching TRBD2. Germline V gives CDR1 SGHTA, CDR2 FQGNSA. V shed 5 bases, J shed 0 bases, and the junction held 8 bases outside the gene matches. The CDR3 has 17 residues. As DNA, the CDR3 is TGTGCCAGCAGCCAAGGACTAGCGGGGCCCAGCTCCTACGAGCAGTACTTC. It encodes CASSQGLAGPSSYEQYF.

This clone was found once. This chain links TRBV18 with TRBJ2-5, with 9 positions matching TRBD2. Germline trimming cut 0 bases from V and 5 bases from J; bases unmatched to any gene: 7. Per the germline V gene, CDR1 is KGHSH and CDR2 is LQKENI. The CDR3 sequence is 16 residues long. CDR3 nucleotides: TGTGCCAGCTCACCACCGGGTAGCGGGAGTCATGAGACCCAGTACTTC. It specifies CASSPPGSGSHETQYF.

The chain uses TRBV5-1 and TRBJ2-2; TRBD2 aligns across 11 bases. J lost 4 bases, V lost 4 bases, and 3 bases had no gene match. The CDR3 has 15 amino acids. Germline V gene data show CDR1 as SGHRS and CDR2 as YFSETQ. Here the CDR3 DNA reads TGCGCCAGCAGCGGGGGACTAGCGGCCACCGGGGAGCTGTTTTTT. Translated, it gives CASSGGLAATGELFF.

The V gene is TRBV10-1, the J gene TRBJ2-7; tentatively, D is TRBD2 (5 bases). Trimming stripped 3 bases from V and 4 bases from J, with 16 bases between. This CDR3 has 15 residues. The germline gives CDR1 WNHNN, CDR2 SYGVQD (reference sequence). The CDR3 nucleotides are TGCGCCAGCAGTGACTTCGGGAAGGGCGGTTACGAGCAGTACTTC. Translating gives CASSDFGKGGYEQYF.

The genes are TRBV27 and TRBJ2-5; TRBD1 agrees at 9 bases. The DNA end is more similar to TRBJ2-7, so the J call may be wrong. This CDR3 region has 13 residues. The V gene's germline CDR1 is MNHEY and CDR2 SMNVEV (reference sequence). The CDR3 sequence: CASGTGINYEQYF. The CDR3 coding sequence is TGTGCCAGCGGGACAGGGATTAACTACGAGCAGTACTTC.

This clone turned up a few times. The J gene is TRBJ1-2, the V gene TRBV29-1; D not certain. The CDR3 sequence is 11 residues long. CDR1 is SQVTM and CDR2 is ANQGSEA in the germline V gene. V lost 7 bases and J 7 bases, leaving 13 bases between the germline ends. CDR3: CSAYAGSGYTF. The CDR3 DNA reads TGCAGCGCCTACGCGGGGAGTGGCTACACCTTC. Complete variable domain (other parts from reference TRBV29-1 and TRBJ1-2): SAVISQKPSRDICQRGTSLTIQCQVDSQVTMMFWYRQQPGQSLTLIATANQGSEATYESGFVIDKFPISRPNLTFSTLTVSNMSPEDSSIYLCSAYAGSGYTFGSGTRLTVV.

The J gene is TRBJ1-2, the V gene TRBV28, with 7 bases aligning to TRBD1. Trimming at V came to 5 bases and at J to 5 bases, leaving 11 bases not matched to a gene. CDR3 length: 15 residues. Per germline, CDR1 MDHEN and CDR2 SYDVKM. The CDR3 bases are TGTGCCAGCAGTCCTGCAATCGGGACAGCTTATGGCTACACCTTC. It is translated as CASSPAIGTAYGYTF.